The 9 T cell receptor beta chains given below trace back to one sample, sequenced in a study of shared clonotypes between healthy human individuals. Method: immunoSEQ multiplex PCR; TCRdb's copy keeps in-frame clones and lacks some. The profile covers about 2.2 million clones, with around 93% appearing a single time and 1.5% to 2% taken by the ten largest. CD8 cells classed as naive were CD45RO-negative and positively selected for CCR7, excluding terminally differentiated effector memory CD45RA+ cells. Sequencing was done on a sample of naive CD8+ T cells from PBMCs. These receptors were taken from a man aged 18-30 years in good health. Some clones in this sample may be carry-over from other donors' samples.

This clone was recorded once. CDR3 sequence: CASSPDRDHEKLFF. The CDR3 DNA is TGCGCCAGCAGCCCCGACCGGGACCATGAAAAACTGTTTTTT. The V call is TRBV5-1, the J call TRBJ1-4, with D perhaps matching TRBD1 (5 bases). V was clipped by 4 bases and J by 6 bases, with 13 bases between them. Germline CDR1 is SGHRS and CDR2 is YFSETQ. The CDR3 sequence is 14 residues long.

This rearrangement joins TRBV5-8 to TRBJ2-6; a weak D match, TRBD1 (6 bases). With 3 bases removed from V and 0 bases from J, the gap between germline ends came to 10 bases. From germline, CDR1 is SGHTS and CDR2 YDEGEE. The CDR3 spans 16 residues. This CDR3 reads CASSSRTASGANVLTF. For the CDR3, the DNA is TGTGCCAGCAGCTCTAGGACAGCCTCTGGGGCCAACGTCCTGACTTTC.

The J gene is TRBJ2-7, the V gene TRBV6-6; tentative D call: TRBD2 (5 bases). In germline, CDR1 is MNHNY, CDR2 SVGAGI (reference sequence). CDR3 size: 13 residues. V dropped 3 bases and J dropped 7 bases, with 13 bases sitting between them. Here the CDR3 reads CASSYWGSGEQYF. The CDR3 DNA reads as TGTGCCAGCAGTTATTGGGGATCGGGAGAGCAGTACTTC.

The genes are TRBV7-8 and TRBJ2-3; D perhaps matches TRBD2 (6 bases). The CDR3 runs to 15 residues. Germline V lookup: CDR1 SGHVS, CDR2 FQNEAQ. Trimming left V 6 bases short and J 3 bases short, with 16 bases between. As DNA, the CDR3 is TGTGCCAGCAGACCCCGGGGGAAGATAACAGATACGCAGTATTTT. It codes for CASRPRGKITDTQYF.

This clone was seen once. This CDR3 is CASGKDKPRTSGNGQETQYF. DNA for the CDR3: TGTGCTAGTGGCAAGGACAAGCCGAGGACTAGCGGGAACGGGCAAGAGACCCAGTACTTC. V usage is TRBV12-5 and J usage is TRBJ2-5, with 12 positions matching TRBD2. CDR3 length: 20 amino acids. J lost 2 bases, V lost 6 bases, and 19 bases had no gene match. Looked up from germline, CDR1 is LGHNT and CDR2 is FRNRAP. The variable domain in full, completed from reference TRBV12-5 and TRBJ2-5, reads DARVTQTPRHKVTEMGQEVTMRCQPILGHNTVFWYRQTMMQGLELLAYFRNRAPLDDSGMPKDRFSAEMPDATLATLKIQPSEPRDSAVYFCASGKDKPRTSGNGQETQYFGPGTRLLVL.

The chain has TRBV9 and TRBJ2-1; TRBD1 matches at 9 bases. The V gene end was trimmed by 3 bases and the J gene end by 1 base; junction bases not matched to a gene: 5. The CDR3 is 16 amino acids. Per germline, CDR1 SGDLS and CDR2 YYNGEE. The CDR3 loop reads CASSGRTGESYNEQFF. The CDR3 region has the DNA TGTGCCAGCAGCGGGAGGACAGGGGAATCCTACAATGAGCAGTTCTTC.

The chain joins TRBV7-2 to TRBJ2-1, with TRBD2 matching 10 bases. The V segment lost 6 bases and the J segment 5 bases; nucleotides outside the gene matches: 10. The CDR3 extends over 16 amino acids. Germline V gene data show CDR1 as SGHTA and CDR2 as FQGNSA. In DNA form, the CDR3 reads TGTGCCAGCAGGAACTACAGGACTAGCGGAGACAATGAGCAGTTCTTC. It specifies CASRNYRTSGDNEQFF.

The J gene is TRBJ2-2, the V gene TRBV27; 9 nucleotides agree with TRBD1. This CDR3 contains 15 residues. The germline V gene has CDR1 MNHEY and CDR2 SMNVEV (reference sequence). The trim removed 3 bases at V and 7 bases at J, leaving 6 bases unmatched. The CDR3 loop reads CASSFGQGRDGELFF. DNA of the CDR3: TGTGCCAGCAGTTTTGGACAGGGGAGGGACGGGGAGCTGTTTTTT.

The chain uses TRBV6-1 and TRBJ2-3, with a tentative D call TRBD1 (6 bases). The CDR3 totals 14 residues. V was clipped by 3 bases and J by 4 bases, with 11 bases between them. Germline CDR1 reads MNHNS; CDR2 reads SASEGT. CDR3 loop: CASSDLTGPDTQYF. CDR3 DNA: TGTGCCAGCAGTGATCTGACAGGCCCAGATACGCAGTATTTT.